This T cell receptor (beta chain) originates from a study of CD8 T cells in ankylosing spondylitis (dated by TCRdb to about 2017). Regarding the research as a whole: The study profiled T cell receptor beta repertoires in healthy donors and ankylosing spondylitis patients to find disease-linked TCR variants. The whole study cohort included over a hundred healthy donors and about two dozen ankylosing spondylitis patients. Peripheral blood was sampled, and synovial fluid was additionally collected from ankylosing spondylitis patients. Findings and caveats that apply to the study as a whole: According to the report, matched synovial fluid samples from ankylosing spondylitis patients were significantly enriched for the disease-linked clones. A TCR beta motif of several highly homologous amino acid variants appeared characteristic of blood from ankylosing spondylitis patients. Some TCR beta motif variants had previously been reported in synovial fluid and blood of reactive arthritis patients, which suggested common disease-initiation mechanisms. The disease-linked clones showed a CD8+ phenotype and occurred at relatively low frequencies in peripheral blood.

The germline V gene (reference sequence) specifies DFQATT as CDR1 and SNEGSKA as CDR2. V is cut back by 7 bases and J by 9 bases, with 9 bases in the junction unmatched. From cysteine to phenylalanine, the CDR3 is 13 amino acids long. Only the CDR3 portion is preserved as DNA: 39 bases, with reading frame beginning at the first base. This clonotype was detected ten times or more. Its specific antigen is unknown. No base quality information exists; no much larger clone differs at one position. TCRdb names Illumina HiSeq 2500 as the instrument used. TCR beta libraries were prepared by quantitative 5'-RACE with molecular barcodes. Per the original workflow: A new computational method based on a probabilistic model of VDJ rearrangement was used to identify disease-linked TCR variants. The public reads were reanalyzed by TCRdb: fastp trimming at Q25, MiXCR alignment, in-frame beta chains only. CDR3 protein duplicates are merged, each entry listing the most common genes and DNA. These V and J calls originate from TCRdb's pipeline instead of the authors' own analysis. The sample table records some 70,000 distinct CDR3 sequences; approximately 5% of these occur just once. Approximately 2% of the sample is taken by the ten largest.

The sequence was collected from a male donor with ankylosing spondylitis or in good health (not recorded which). The sequenced sample consisted of blood, either unsorted or a sorted T cell fraction (not recorded which). The rearranged chain carries TRBV20-1 and TRBJ2-1; 10 of the junction bases match TRBD2. CDR3 region: CSEKVVAGGEQFF. The nucleotides are TGCAGTGAAAAGGTAGTAGCGGGGGGTGAGCAGTTCTTC.